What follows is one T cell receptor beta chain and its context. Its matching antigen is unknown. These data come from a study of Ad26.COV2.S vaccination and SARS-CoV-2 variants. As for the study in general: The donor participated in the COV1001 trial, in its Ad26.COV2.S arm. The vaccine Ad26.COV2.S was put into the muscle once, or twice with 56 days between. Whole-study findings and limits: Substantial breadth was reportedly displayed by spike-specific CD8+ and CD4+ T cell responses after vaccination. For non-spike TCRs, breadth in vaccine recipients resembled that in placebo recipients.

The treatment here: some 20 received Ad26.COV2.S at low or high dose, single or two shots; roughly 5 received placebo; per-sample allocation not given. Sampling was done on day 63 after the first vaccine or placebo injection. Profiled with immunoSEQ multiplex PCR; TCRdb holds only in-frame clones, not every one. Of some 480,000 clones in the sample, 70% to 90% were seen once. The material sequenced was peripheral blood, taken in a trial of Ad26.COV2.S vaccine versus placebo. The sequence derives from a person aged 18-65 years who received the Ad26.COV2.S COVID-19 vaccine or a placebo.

The CDR3, as DNA: TGCGCCAGCAGCTTGGGTGGCACCTCTGGGGCCAACGTCCTGACTTTC. Its translation: CASSLGGTSGANVLTF. The rearrangement links TRBV5-1 to TRBJ2-6; D is ambiguous. Per the germline V gene, CDR1 is SGHRS and CDR2 is YFSETQ. The V end lost 0 bases, the J end lost 0 bases, and 7 bases lay between the germline ends. The CDR3 has 16 amino acids.